The 2 T cell receptor beta chains reported below all come from one sample, sequenced in a study of T-cell reconstitution after alpha-beta-depleted transplantation in children. A library of TCRbeta sequences, prepared with unique molecular identifiers, was generated. TCRdb re-analysed the PCR reads in MiXCR, keeping a single row per CDR3 protein. The repertoire has about 200,000 distinct CDR3 sequences, approximately 6.3% of them found once; the top ten carry 5.5%. Sequencing was performed on PBMCs, taken before TCRalphabeta/CD19-depleted stem cell transplant. These receptors were obtained from a boy under 10 years old with acute lymphoblastic leukemia, due to receive a stem cell transplant.

The CDR3 region has the DNA TGTGCCAGCAGTTTGTTCCGGACGGGACAGCATTACGAGCAGTACTTC. Its translation is CASSLFRTGQHYEQYF. The chain uses TRBV12-3 or TRBV12-4 and TRBJ2-7; TRBD1 aligns across 7 bases. The CDR3 runs to 16 residues. J lost 4 bases, V lost 3 bases, and 12 bases had no gene match.

This clonotype was seen ten or more times. CDR3 sequence reads: CSASPGQGGQPQHF. The CDR3 DNA reads as TGCAGTGCTAGCCCCGGACAGGGTGGGCAGCCCCAGCATTTT. This chain connects TRBV20-1 to TRBJ1-5; 8 nucleotides line up with TRBD1. The CDR3 is 14 residues long. Losses at the gene ends were 3 bases for V and 7 bases for J; bases not matched to a gene: 8. Germline-derived CDR1 and CDR2 are DFQATT and SNEGSKA (reference sequence).